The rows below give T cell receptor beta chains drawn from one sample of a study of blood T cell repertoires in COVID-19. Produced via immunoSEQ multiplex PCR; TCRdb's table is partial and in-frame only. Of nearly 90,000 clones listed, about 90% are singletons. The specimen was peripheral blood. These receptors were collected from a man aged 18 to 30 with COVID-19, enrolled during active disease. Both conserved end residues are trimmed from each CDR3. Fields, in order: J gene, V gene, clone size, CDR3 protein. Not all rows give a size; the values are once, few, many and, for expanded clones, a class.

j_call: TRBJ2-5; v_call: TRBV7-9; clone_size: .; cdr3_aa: ASSLFLGLARETQY
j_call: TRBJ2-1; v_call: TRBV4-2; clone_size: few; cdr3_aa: ASSLGGRGSYNEQF
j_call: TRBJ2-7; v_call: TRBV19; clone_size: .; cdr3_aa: ASSLRLQGAYEQY
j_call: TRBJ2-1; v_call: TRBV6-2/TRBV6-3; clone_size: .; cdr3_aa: ASSRTSGEQF
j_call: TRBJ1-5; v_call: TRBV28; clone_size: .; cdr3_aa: ASSLVYSRGPNQPQH
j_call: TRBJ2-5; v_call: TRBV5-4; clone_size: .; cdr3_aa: ASSWDSGETQY
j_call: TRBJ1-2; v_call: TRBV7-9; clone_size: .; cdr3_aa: ASSPMRTGIASGYT
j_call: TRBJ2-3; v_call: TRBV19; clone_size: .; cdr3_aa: ASSTDRTDTQY
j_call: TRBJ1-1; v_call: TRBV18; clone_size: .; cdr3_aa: ASSPTGHPFEAF
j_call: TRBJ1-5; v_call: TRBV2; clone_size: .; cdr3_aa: ASSEAGGVNQPQH
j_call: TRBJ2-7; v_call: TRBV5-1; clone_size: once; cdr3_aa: ASSLRQGSYEQY
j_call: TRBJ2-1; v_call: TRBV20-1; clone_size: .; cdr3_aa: SASAGLAGVYNEQF
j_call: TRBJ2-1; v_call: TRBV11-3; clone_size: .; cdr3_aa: ASSLEASNEQF
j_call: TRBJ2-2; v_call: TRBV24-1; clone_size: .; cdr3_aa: ACRTNTGELF
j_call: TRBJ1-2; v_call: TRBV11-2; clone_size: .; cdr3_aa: ASSFGQGIYGYT
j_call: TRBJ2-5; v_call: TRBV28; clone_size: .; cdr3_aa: ASSFRAPAQY
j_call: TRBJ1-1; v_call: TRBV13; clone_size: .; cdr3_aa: ASSLGQGTTEAF
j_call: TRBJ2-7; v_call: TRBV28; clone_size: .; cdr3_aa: ASNPLAGASYEQY
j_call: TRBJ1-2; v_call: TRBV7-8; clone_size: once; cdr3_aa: ASSPTGQIYGYT
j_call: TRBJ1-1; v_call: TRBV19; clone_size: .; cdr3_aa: ASSIGPATVEAF
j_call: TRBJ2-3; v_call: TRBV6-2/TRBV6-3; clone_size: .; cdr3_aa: ASSYLGTDTQY
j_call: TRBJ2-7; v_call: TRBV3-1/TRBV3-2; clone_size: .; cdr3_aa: ASSQDSGGTSGRASYEQY
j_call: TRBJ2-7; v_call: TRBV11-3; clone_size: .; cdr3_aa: ASSLDQIYEQY
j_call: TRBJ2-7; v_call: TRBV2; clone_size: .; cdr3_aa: ASRDRNAYEQY
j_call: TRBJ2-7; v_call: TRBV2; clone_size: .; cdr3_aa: ASSEASGRNEQY
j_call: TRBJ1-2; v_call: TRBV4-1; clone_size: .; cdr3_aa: ASSQDPRRTGEDGYT
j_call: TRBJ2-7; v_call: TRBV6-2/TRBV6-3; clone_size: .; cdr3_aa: ASSRDIVGEQY
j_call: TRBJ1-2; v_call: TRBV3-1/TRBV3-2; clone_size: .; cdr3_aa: ASSQTGDPYGYT
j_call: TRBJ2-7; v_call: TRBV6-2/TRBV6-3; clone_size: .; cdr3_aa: ASSYGTGGHEQY
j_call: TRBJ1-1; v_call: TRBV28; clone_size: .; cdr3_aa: ASSSGTGYTEAF
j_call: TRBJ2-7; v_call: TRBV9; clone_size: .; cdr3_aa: ASSDGDYEQY
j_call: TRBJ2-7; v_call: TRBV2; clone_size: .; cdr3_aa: ASRGLAGPLEQY
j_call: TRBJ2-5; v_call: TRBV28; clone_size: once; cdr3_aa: ASSLLAINQETQY